The 24 T cell receptor beta chains below come from one sample, sequenced in a study of T cell responses to AZD1222 COVID-19 vaccine. Some clones are missing from TCRdb's copy, which holds only in-frame ones; the method was immunoSEQ multiplex PCR. The table records some 120,000 clones, approximately 91% of them present only once. This specimen was peripheral blood, taken on day 0 of AZD1222 vaccination. All receptors come from an adult in good health.

The V gene is TRBV29-1, the J gene TRBJ2-6; 9 bases match TRBD1. V shed 8 bases and J 12 bases; nucleotides not matched to a gene: 5. Per the germline V gene, CDR1 is SQVTM and CDR2 is ANQGSEA. This CDR3 comprises 11 residues. The DNA for the CDR3 is TGCAGCCAGGAGACAGGGGGCGTCCTGACTTTC. It yields the protein CSQETGGVLTF.

The V gene is TRBV5-1, the J gene TRBJ2-2, with 7 bases aligning to TRBD1. This CDR3 contains 15 residues. The V gene's germline CDR1 is SGHRS and CDR2 YFSETQ. V was clipped by 0 bases and J by 4 bases; unmatched bases: 3. The CDR3: CASSLGQGGTGELFF. CDR3 bases: TGCGCCAGCAGCTTGGGACAGGGCGGCACCGGGGAGCTGTTTTTT.

CDR3 amino acids: CASGLAQPNTEAFF. CDR3 DNA sequence: TGTGCTAGTGGTTTGGCCCAGCCGAACACTGAAGCTTTCTTT. The J gene is TRBJ1-1, the V gene TRBV12-5; D call uncertain. Germline lookup yields CDR1 LGHNT and CDR2 FRNRAP. CDR3 length: 14 residues. V lost 1 base and J 1 base, leaving 7 bases between the germline ends.

The chain has TRBV7-9 and TRBJ2-3, with D possibly being TRBD1 (6 bases). The CDR3 loop spans 16 amino acids. Trimming shortened V by 1 base and J by 1 base, and 12 bases separated the two germline ends. Germline V gives CDR1 SEHNR, CDR2 FQNEAQ (reference sequence). This CDR3 is CASSLVSGQRTDTQYF. The CDR3 DNA follows: TGTGCCAGCAGCTTAGTATCAGGACAGCGCACAGATACGCAGTATTTT. The variable domain in full, with the rest retrieved from reference TRBV7-9 and TRBJ2-3, is DTGVSQNPRHKITKRGQNVTFRCDPISEHNRLYWYRQTLGQGPEFLTYFQNEAQLEKSRLLSDRFSAERPKGSFSTLEIQRTEQGDSAMYLCASSLVSGQRTDTQYFGPGTRLTVL.

The chain recombines TRBV18 with TRBJ1-2, with D unresolved. Germline values: CDR1 KGHSH, CDR2 LQKENI. This CDR3 spans 15 amino acids. Trimming removed 6 bases from V and 4 bases from J, with 18 bases in between. CDR3 DNA sequence: TGTGCCAGCTCCCTGAGCCCCCGGGAAACCTATGGCTACACCTTC. It is translated as CASSLSPRETYGYTF. Based on the CDR3 plus reference TRBV18 and TRBJ1-2, the full variable domain is NAGVMQNPRHLVRRRGQEARLRCSPMKGHSHVYWYRQLPEEGLKFMVYLQKENIIDESGMPKERFSAEFPKEGPSILRIQQVVRGDSAAYFCASSLSPRETYGYTFGSGTRLTVV.

This sequence joins TRBV7-3 and TRBJ2-1; TRBD2 aligns across 11 bases. Germline V gene data show CDR1 as SGHTA and CDR2 as FQGTGA. V lost 4 bases and J lost 7; bases outside the gene matches: 9. This CDR3 region has 16 residues. In nucleotides, the CDR3 is TGTGCCAGCAGCTCAACCGGGACTAGCGGCGGGAATGAGCAGTTCTTC. Protein sequence: CASSSTGTSGGNEQFF.

This clone was detected only a few times. CDR3 residues: CATSDASYSGTGELFF. The CDR3 region has the DNA TGTGCCACCAGTGATGCCAGTTACTCAGGGACCGGGGAGCTGTTTTTT. The chain employs TRBV24-1 and TRBJ2-2; a weak D match, TRBD1 (5 bases). Germline V gene data show CDR1 as KGHDR and CDR2 as SFDVKD. The V end lost 3 bases, the J end lost 5 bases, and 15 bases lay between the germline ends. The CDR3 contains 16 residues.

J is TRBJ1-6 and V is TRBV6-2 or TRBV6-3; D possibly corresponds to TRBD1 (6 bases). The CDR3 is made up of 15 amino acids. V was shortened by 6 bases and J by 10 bases, with 19 bases between the two germline ends. Germline assignment: CDR1 MNHEY and CDR2 SVGEGT. In nucleotides, the CDR3 is TGTGCCAGCAGCCCAGCGGATGGCAGGGGCTCACCCCTCCACTTT. Translating it yields CASSPADGRGSPLHF.

The chain recombines TRBV5-1 with TRBJ1-2; D is possibly TRBD1 (5 bases). The V gene lost 0 bases and the J gene lost 2 bases, with 14 bases spanning the gap. Per germline, CDR1 SGHRS and CDR2 YFSETQ. The CDR3 has 16 amino acids. CDR3 protein: CASSLASGTGNYGYTF. The CDR3 DNA follows: TGCGCCAGCAGCTTGGCCTCGGGGACGGGGAACTATGGCTACACCTTC.

This rearrangement joins TRBV5-1 to TRBJ2-3; the match to TRBD2 covers 15 bases. V lost 5 bases and J lost 3; bases outside the gene matches: 7. This CDR3 is built from 17 residues. The germline V gene has CDR1 SGHRS and CDR2 YFSETQ. CDR3 DNA: TGCGCCAGCAGTACCGGGACTAGCGGGGGGAGGACAGATACGCAGTATTTT. Protein product: CASSTGTSGGRTDTQYF.

The CDR3 loop reads CASSLGRENTGELFF. The CDR3 DNA follows: TGTGCCAGCAGTCTGGGCAGGGAAAACACCGGGGAGCTGTTTTTT. This chain joins TRBV6-5 and TRBJ2-2; a possible D gene is TRBD1 (5 bases). The CDR3 is made up of 15 amino acids. CDR1 is MNHEY, CDR2 SVGAGI, per germline. V dropped 5 bases and J dropped 2 bases, with 12 bases sitting between them.

This clone was observed a few times. The chain has TRBV7-9 and TRBJ2-1; 11 bases agree with TRBD1. The germline gives CDR1 SEHNR, CDR2 FQNEAQ (reference sequence). The V segment lost 5 bases and the J segment 12 bases; nucleotides outside the gene matches: 12. CDR3 length: 15 amino acids. Written as DNA, the CDR3 is TGTGCCAGCAGCCATGAGGACAGGGGGCAGGAATGGCAGTTCTTC. Its translation is CASSHEDRGQEWQFF.

The chain carries TRBV11-2 and TRBJ1-6, with a possible D match to TRBD1 (5 bases). The CDR3 has 15 residues. Germline V gene data show CDR1 as SGHAT and CDR2 as FQNNGV. Trimming removed 0 bases at V and 10 bases at J, with 13 bases between. CDR3 protein: CASSLDLGGGSPLHF. The CDR3 nucleotides are TGTGCCAGCAGCTTAGATCTCGGGGGGGGATCACCCCTCCACTTT.

CDR3 in DNA: TGTGCCAGCAGTGGGGGCCCGGCCGAAAAACTGTTTTTT. It translates to CASSGGPAEKLFF. This sequence joins TRBV12-3 or TRBV12-4 and TRBJ1-4; D is perhaps TRBD1 (6 bases). The length of the CDR3 is 13 residues. Trimming left V 5 bases short and J 8 bases short, with 12 bases between.

The chain couples TRBV20-1 to TRBJ1-1; the D is unclear. The CDR3 contains 11 residues. The germline gives CDR1 DFQATT, CDR2 SNEGSKA (reference sequence). V shed 3 bases and J shed 8 bases, with 10 bases lying between them. The CDR3 sequence: CSASRQVEAFF. The CDR3 DNA reads as TGCAGTGCTAGTCGTCAGGTGGAAGCTTTCTTT.

The chain recombines TRBV15 with TRBJ2-6, with no clear D. CDR1 is LNHNV, CDR2 YYDKDF, per germline (reference sequence). The CDR3 spans 18 residues. V was cut by 0 bases and J by 4 bases, with 16 bases left in between. CDR3 residues: CATSRDSGNVLGANVLTF. Written as DNA, the CDR3 is TGTGCCACCAGCAGAGATAGTGGAAACGTGTTAGGGGCCAACGTCCTGACTTTC.

The rearrangement links TRBV18 to TRBJ1-1, with D hard to call. The CDR3 has 14 residues. Trimming removed 0 bases from V and 1 base from J, with 6 bases in between. Germline V lookup: CDR1 KGHSH, CDR2 LQKENI. The CDR3 sequence is CASSPPISNTEAFF. The CDR3 bases are TGTGCCAGCTCACCACCAATTTCGAACACTGAAGCTTTCTTT.

This clone has a single count. This chain joins TRBV5-6 and TRBJ1-5; D is perhaps TRBD1 (5 bases). Looked up from germline, CDR1 is SGHDT and CDR2 is YYEEEE. CDR3 size: 15 residues. V lost 6 bases, J lost 2 bases, and 15 bases lay in between. The CDR3 DNA reads as TGTGCCAGCATCCCCCGGGGGGAACGCAATCAGCCCCAGCATTTT. Translating it yields CASIPRGERNQPQHF.

The V and J genes are TRBV30 and TRBJ1-2; D is ambiguous. Germline CDR1 GTSNPN, CDR2 SVGIG (reference sequence). The CDR3 sequence is 14 residues long. The V and J ends lost 4 bases and 5 bases respectively, with 17 bases between them. Here the CDR3 reads CAWTNPGVFYGYTF. CDR3 nucleotide sequence: TGTGCCTGGACCAACCCCGGGGTCTTTTATGGCTACACCTTC. The whole variable domain, filled in from reference TRBV30 and TRBJ1-2, reads SQTIHQWPATLVQPVGSPLSLECTVEGTSNPNLYWYRQAAGRGLQLLFYSVGIGQISSEVPQNLSASRPQDRQFILSSKKLLLSDSGFYLCAWTNPGVFYGYTFGSGTRLTVV.

For the CDR3, the DNA is TGTGCCATCAGGGACCGACAGGCGAACACTGAAGCTTTCTTT. Translating gives CAIRDRQANTEAFF. The rearrangement joins TRBV10-3 to TRBJ1-1, with D possibly matching TRBD1 (6 bases). Trimming cost V 6 bases and J 1 base, with 12 bases left between them. The CDR3 has 14 residues. Germline loops: CDR1 ENHRY, CDR2 SYGVKD.

V usage is TRBV25-1 and J usage is TRBJ1-4; the D is unclear. Germline CDR1 is MGHDK and CDR2 is SYGVNS. Trimming cost V 4 bases and J 3 bases, with 12 bases left between them. This CDR3 spans 15 amino acids. The CDR3, as DNA: TGTGCCAGCAGTGTACCCGGGATCTCTAATGAAAAACTGTTTTTT. Residues: CASSVPGISNEKLFF. Full variable domain (rest looked up from reference TRBV25-1 and TRBJ1-4): EADIYQTPRYLVIGTGKKITLECSQTMGHDKMYWYQQDPGMELHLIHYSYGVNSTEKGDLSSESTVSRIRTEHFPLTLESARPSHTSQYLCASSVPGISNEKLFFGSGTQLSVL.

This clone has a single count. The gene calls are TRBV5-6 and TRBJ1-5, with TRBD1 as a possible D gene (5 bases). This CDR3 has 13 residues. V lost 4 bases to trimming and J lost 6 bases, with 11 bases between them. Germline V gives CDR1 SGHDT, CDR2 YYEEEE. This CDR3 is CASSKGIGQPQHF. CDR3 bases: TGTGCCAGCAGCAAGGGGATCGGTCAGCCCCAGCATTTT. The variable domain in full, completed from reference TRBV5-6 and TRBJ1-5, reads DAGVTQSPTHLIKTRGQQVTLRCSPKSGHDTVSWYQQALGQGPQFIFQYYEEEERQRGNFPDRFSGHQFPNYSSELNVNALLLGDSALYLCASSKGIGQPQHFGDGTRLSIL.

This clone was counted between two and nine times. The chain is built from TRBV9 and TRBJ2-3; D unresolved. V lost 4 bases and J lost 5, with 20 bases in between. Germline V lookup: CDR1 SGDLS, CDR2 YYNGEE. The length of the CDR3 is 16 residues. The CDR3 region has the DNA TGTGCCAGCAGCCCACGACCAGGACCGCTGGGAGATACGCAGTATTTT. It codes for CASSPRPGPLGDTQYF.

The V gene is TRBV18, the J gene TRBJ2-7; 8 bases fit TRBD1. Germline loops: CDR1 KGHSH, CDR2 LQKENI. This CDR3 contains 15 residues. The V segment lost 5 bases and the J segment 2 bases; nucleotides outside the gene matches: 8. CDR3 sequence reads: CASSENTGGTYEQYF. The CDR3 nucleotides are TGTGCCAGCTCAGAGAACACAGGGGGAACCTACGAGCAGTACTTC.